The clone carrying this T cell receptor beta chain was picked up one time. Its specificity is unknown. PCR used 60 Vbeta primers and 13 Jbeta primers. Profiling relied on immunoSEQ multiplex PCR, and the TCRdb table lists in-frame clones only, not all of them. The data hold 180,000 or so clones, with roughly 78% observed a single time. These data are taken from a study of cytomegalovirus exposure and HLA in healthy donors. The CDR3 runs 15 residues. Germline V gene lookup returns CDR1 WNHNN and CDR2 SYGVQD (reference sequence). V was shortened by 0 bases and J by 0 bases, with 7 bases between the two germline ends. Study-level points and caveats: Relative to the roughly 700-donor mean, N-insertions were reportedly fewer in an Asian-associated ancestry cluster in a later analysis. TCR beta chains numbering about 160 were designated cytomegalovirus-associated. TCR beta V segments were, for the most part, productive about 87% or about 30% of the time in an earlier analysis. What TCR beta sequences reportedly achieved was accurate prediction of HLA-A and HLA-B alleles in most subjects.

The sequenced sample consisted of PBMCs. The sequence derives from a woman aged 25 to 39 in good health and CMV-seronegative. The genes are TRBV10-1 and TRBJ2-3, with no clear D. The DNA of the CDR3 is TGCGCCAGCAGTGAGTCGGCGGTAAGCACAGATACGCAGTATTTT. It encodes CASSESAVSTDTQYF.